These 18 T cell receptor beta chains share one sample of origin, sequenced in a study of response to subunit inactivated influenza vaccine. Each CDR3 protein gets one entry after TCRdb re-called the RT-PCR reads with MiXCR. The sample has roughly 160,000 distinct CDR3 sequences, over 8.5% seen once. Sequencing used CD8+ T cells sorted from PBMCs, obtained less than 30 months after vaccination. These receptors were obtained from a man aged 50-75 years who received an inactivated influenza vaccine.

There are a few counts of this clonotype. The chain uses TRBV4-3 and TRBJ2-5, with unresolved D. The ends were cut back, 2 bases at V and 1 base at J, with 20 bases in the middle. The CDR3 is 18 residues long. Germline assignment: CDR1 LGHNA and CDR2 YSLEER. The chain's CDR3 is CASSQSSSGRLFQETQYF. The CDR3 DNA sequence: TGCGCCAGCAGCCAATCTTCGTCAGGACGGCTGTTCCAAGAGACCCAGTACTTC.

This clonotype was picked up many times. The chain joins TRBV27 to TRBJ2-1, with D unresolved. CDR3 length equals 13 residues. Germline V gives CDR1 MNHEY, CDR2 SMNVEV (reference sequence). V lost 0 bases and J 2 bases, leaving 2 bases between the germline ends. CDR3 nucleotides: TGTGCCAGCAGTTTATCAGCCTACAATGAGCAGTTCTTC. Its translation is CASSLSAYNEQFF.

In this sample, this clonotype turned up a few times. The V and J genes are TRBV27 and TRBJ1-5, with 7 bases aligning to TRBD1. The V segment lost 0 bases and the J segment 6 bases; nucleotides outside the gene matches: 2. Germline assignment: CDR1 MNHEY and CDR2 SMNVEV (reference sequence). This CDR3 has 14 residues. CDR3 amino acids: CASSLSTGSQPQHF. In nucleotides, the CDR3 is TGTGCCAGCAGTTTATCGACAGGGAGTCAGCCCCAGCATTTT.

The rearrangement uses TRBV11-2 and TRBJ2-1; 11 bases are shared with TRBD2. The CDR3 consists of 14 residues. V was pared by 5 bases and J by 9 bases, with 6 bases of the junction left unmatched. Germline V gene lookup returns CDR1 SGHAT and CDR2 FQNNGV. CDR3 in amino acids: CASSKIAGGLEQFF. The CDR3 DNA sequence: TGTGCCAGCAGCAAGATAGCGGGGGGGCTTGAGCAGTTCTTC. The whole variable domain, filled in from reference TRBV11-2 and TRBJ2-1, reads EAGVAQSPRYKIIEKRQSVAFWCNPISGHATLYWYQQILGQGPKLLIQFQNNGVVDDSQLPKDRFSAERLKGVDSTLKIQPAKLEDSAVYLCASSKIAGGLEQFFGPGTRLTVL.

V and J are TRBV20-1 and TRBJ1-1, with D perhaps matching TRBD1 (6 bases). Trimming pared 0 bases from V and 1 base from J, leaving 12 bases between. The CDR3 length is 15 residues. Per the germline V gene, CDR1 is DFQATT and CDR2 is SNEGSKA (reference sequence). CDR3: CSAREMTGGNTEAFF. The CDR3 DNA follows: TGCAGTGCTAGAGAGATGACAGGTGGGAACACTGAAGCTTTCTTT.

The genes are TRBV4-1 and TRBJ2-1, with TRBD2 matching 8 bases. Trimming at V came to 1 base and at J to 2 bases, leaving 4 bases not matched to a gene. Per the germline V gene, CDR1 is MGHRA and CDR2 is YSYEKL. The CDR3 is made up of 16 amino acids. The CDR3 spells CASSQGVGGAYNEQFF. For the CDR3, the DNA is TGCGCCAGCAGCCAAGGGGTCGGGGGGGCCTACAATGAGCAGTTCTTC.

Here the CDR3 reads CASSQDSGLAGVRDTQYF. DNA for the CDR3: TGCGCCAGCAGCCAAGATTCCGGGCTAGCGGGAGTAAGGGATACGCAGTATTTT. This rearrangement joins TRBV4-3 to TRBJ2-3; TRBD2 aligns across 10 bases. The CDR3 is made up of 18 amino acids. Germline V gene data show CDR1 as LGHNA and CDR2 as YSLEER. The ends lost 0 bases at V and 6 bases at J; junction bases unmatched: 12.

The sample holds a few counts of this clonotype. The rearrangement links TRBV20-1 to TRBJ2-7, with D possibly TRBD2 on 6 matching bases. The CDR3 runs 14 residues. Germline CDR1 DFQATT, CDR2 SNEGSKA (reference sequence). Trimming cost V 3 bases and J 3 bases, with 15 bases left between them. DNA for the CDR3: TGCAGTGCTAGCGGGGACTTTTTCATCTACGAGCAGTACTTC. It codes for CSASGDFFIYEQYF.

CDR3 sequence reads: CASSLGTPGYEQYF. The CDR3 bases are TGCGCCAGCAGCTTGGGGACCCCCGGCTACGAGCAGTACTTC. J is TRBJ2-7 and V is TRBV5-1; D gene unclear. The ends were cut back, 0 bases at V and 3 bases at J, with 10 bases in the middle. CDR1 SGHRS and CDR2 YFSETQ come from the germline V gene. The CDR3 has 14 residues.

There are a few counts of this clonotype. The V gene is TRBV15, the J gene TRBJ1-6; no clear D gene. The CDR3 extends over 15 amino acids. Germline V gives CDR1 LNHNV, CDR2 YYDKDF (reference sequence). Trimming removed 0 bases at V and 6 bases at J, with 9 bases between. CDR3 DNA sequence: TGTGCCACCAGCAGAGACAAAAACCTTAATTCACCCCTCCACTTT. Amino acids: CATSRDKNLNSPLHF.

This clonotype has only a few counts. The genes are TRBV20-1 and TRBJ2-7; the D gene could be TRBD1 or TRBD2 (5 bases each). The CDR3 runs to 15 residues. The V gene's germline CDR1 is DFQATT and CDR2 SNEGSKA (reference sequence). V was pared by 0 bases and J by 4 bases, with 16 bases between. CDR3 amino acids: CSARDLGGASYEQYF. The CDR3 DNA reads TGCAGTGCTAGAGATCTTGGGGGAGCGTCGTACGAGCAGTACTTC.

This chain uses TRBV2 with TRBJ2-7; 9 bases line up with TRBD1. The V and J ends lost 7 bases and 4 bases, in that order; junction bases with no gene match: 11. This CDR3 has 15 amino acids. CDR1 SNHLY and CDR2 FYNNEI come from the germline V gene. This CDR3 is CASTRGQGREYEQYF. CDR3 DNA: TGTGCCAGCACTAGAGGACAGGGGAGGGAGTACGAGCAGTACTTC. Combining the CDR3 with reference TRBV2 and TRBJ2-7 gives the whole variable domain EPEVTQTPSHQVTQMGQEVILRCVPISNHLYFYWYRQILGQKVEFLVSFYNNEISEKSEIFDDQFSVERPDGSNFTLKIRSTKLEDSAMYFCASTRGQGREYEQYFGPGTRLTVT.

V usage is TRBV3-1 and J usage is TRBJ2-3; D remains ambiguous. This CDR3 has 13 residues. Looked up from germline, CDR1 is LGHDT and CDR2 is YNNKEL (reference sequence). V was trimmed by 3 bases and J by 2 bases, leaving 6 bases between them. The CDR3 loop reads CASSHADTDTQYF. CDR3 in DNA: TGTGCCAGCAGCCACGCAGACACAGATACGCAGTATTTT.

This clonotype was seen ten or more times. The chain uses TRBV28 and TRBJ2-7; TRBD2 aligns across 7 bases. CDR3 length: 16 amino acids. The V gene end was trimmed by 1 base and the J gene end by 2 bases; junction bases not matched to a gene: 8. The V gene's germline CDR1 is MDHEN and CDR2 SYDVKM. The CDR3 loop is CASSLYPRGTTYEQYF. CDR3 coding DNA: TGTGCCAGCAGTTTATATCCGCGGGGGACTACCTACGAGCAGTACTTC.

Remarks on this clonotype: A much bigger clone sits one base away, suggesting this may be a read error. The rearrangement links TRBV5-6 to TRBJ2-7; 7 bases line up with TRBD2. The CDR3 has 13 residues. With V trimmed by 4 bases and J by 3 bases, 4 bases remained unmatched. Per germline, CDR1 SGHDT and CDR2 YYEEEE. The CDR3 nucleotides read TGTGCCAGCAGCCCCGGGACTATCTACGAGCAGTACTTC. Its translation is CASSPGTIYEQYF.

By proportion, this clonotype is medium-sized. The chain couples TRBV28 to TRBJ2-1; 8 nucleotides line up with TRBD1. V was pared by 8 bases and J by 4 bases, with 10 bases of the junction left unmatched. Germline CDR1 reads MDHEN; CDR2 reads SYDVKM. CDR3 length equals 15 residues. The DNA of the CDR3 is TGTGCCAGCGGCCTTGGACAGGGACAATACAATGAGCAGTTCTTC. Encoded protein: CASGLGQGQYNEQFF.

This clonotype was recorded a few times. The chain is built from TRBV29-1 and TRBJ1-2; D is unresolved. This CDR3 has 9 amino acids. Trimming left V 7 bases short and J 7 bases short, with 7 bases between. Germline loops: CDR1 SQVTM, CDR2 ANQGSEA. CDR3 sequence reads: CSDWPGYTF. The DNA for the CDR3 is TGCAGCGACTGGCCTGGCTACACCTTC.

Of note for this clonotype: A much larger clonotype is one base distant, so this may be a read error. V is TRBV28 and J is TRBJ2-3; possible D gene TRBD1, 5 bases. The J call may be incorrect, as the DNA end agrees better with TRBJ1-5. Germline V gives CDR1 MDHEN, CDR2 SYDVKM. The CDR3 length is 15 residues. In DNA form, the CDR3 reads TGTGCCAGCAGTTTTCCGGGACTAGCTGCAGATACGCAGCATTTT. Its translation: CASSFPGLAADTQHF.